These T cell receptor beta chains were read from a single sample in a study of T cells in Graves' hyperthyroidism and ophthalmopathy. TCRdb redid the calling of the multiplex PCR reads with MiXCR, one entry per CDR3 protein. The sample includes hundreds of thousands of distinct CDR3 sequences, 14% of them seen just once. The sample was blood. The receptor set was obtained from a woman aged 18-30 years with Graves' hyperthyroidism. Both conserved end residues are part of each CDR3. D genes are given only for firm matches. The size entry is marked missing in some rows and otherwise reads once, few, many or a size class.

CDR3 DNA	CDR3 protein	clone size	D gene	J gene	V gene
TGCGCCAGCAGCCCCGGGACTCCGCTGGTCCATGAGCAGTTCTTC	CASSPGTPLVHEQFF	.	.	TRBJ2-1	TRBV5-1
TGCAGCGTTGTCGGCAGTCCCTACCATATGAACACTGAAGCTTTCTTT	CSVVGSPYHMNTEAFF	.	.	TRBJ1-1	TRBV29-1
TGTGCCAGCAGTTACTCGGGGACAGGCAACTATGGCTACACCTTC	CASSYSGTGNYGYTF	.	TRBD1	TRBJ1-2	TRBV6-5
TGTGCCAGCACCGTTCCGGGACGTATCAATGAGCAGTTCTTC	CASTVPGRINEQFF	few	.	TRBJ2-1	TRBV28
TGCGCCAGCAGCTTGGGGATAGATTGGACTGAAGCTTTCTTT	CASSLGIDWTEAFF	few	.	TRBJ1-1	TRBV5-1
TGTGCCAGCACCCATATCACCCCGAATGAGCAGTTCTTC	CASTHITPNEQFF	many	.	TRBJ2-1	TRBV13
TGTGCCAGCAGCAGAGACAGCCCCTACGAGCAGTACTTC	CASSRDSPYEQYF	many	.	TRBJ2-7	TRBV12-3/TRBV12-4
TGCGCCAGCAGCCTCGGCTATAGCAATCAGCCCCAGCATTTT	CASSLGYSNQPQHF	many	.	TRBJ1-5	TRBV7-9
TGTGCCAGCAGCTCTTCAGCGGGAGCGGGCTCCTACAATGAGCAGTTCTTC	CASSSSAGAGSYNEQFF	few	TRBD2	TRBJ2-1	TRBV7-9
TGTGCCAGCAGCCAAGATGGGAGAAACACCGGGGAGCTGTCTTTT	CASSQDGRNTGELSF	.	.	TRBJ2-2	TRBV3-1
TGTGCCAGCAGCTTAGATCCCGGGAGCTACAATGAGCAGTTCTTC	CASSLDPGSYNEQFF	many	.	TRBJ2-1	TRBV11-2
TGTGCCAGCAGCCCTCTCAGGAGTAGCTCCTACGAGCAGTACTTC	CASSPLRSSSYEQYF	many	.	TRBJ2-7	TRBV7-9
TGTGCCAGCAGCTTAAGACCGGGACAGGGGAAGAATGAGCAGTTCTTC	CASSLRPGQGKNEQFF	.	TRBD1	TRBJ2-1	TRBV7-9
TGTGCCAGCAGGCCACCGGGGGGGAGCGGCCGCCATCCAACAGATACGCAGTATTTT	CASRPPGGSGRHPTDTQYF	few	TRBD2	TRBJ2-3	TRBV6-1
TGTGCCAGCAGTCGGGACAGGGGGAGATCAGATACGCAGTATTTT	CASSRDRGRSDTQYF	many	TRBD1	TRBJ2-3	TRBV28
TGTGCCTGGAGTGTCGGGGCAGAGCAGTTCTTC	CAWSVGAEQFF	many	.	TRBJ2-1	TRBV30
TGTGCCAGCAGCCCAGGACACAGCCAAGAGACCCAGTACTTC	CASSPGHSQETQYF	many	.	TRBJ2-5	TRBV11-2
TGCAGTGCTAGAGCTAATTTGGTAAATTCCTATGGCTACACCTTC	CSARANLVNSYGYTF	.	.	TRBJ1-2	TRBV20-1
TGTGCCAGCACCACCCTTAAGGACAGCTACACCTTC	CASTTLKDSYTF	many	.	TRBJ1-2	TRBV2
TGTGCCAGCAGCTTAGCTCGTCAGCTTGAAGCTTTCTTT	CASSLARQLEAFF	many	.	TRBJ1-1	TRBV7-2
TGCGCCAGCAGCCAAGATGGTATGGATAGTGAGCAGTTCTTC	CASSQDGMDSEQFF	few	.	TRBJ2-1	TRBV4-3
TGTGCCAGCAGCTTACTCGGGCTAGCGGTACTCGAAGAGCAGTACTTC	CASSLLGLAVLEEQYF	few	TRBD2	TRBJ2-7	TRBV7-3
TGTGCCAGCAGTTACGACGGGAGGATCTACAATGAGCAGTTCTTC	CASSYDGRIYNEQFF	.	TRBD2	TRBJ2-1	TRBV6-6
TGTGCCAGCAGTTACGGTACAGGGAGGGGAACAGATACGCAGTATTTT	CASSYGTGRGTDTQYF	many	.	TRBJ2-3	TRBV6-5
TGTGCCAGCAGCCGCGGGACCGGCGACTCCTACGAGCAGTACTTC	CASSRGTGDSYEQYF	many	.	TRBJ2-7	TRBV7-9
TGTGCCAGCAGTTACACAACCTCCTACGAGCAGTACTTC	CASSYTTSYEQYF	once	.	TRBJ2-7	TRBV6-2/TRBV6-3
TGTGCCAGCAGCCAAGTGAGGGGGAGCTATGGCTACACCTTC	CASSQVRGSYGYTF	few	.	TRBJ1-2	TRBV3-1
TGTGCCAGCAGTCGAGGGGGACTGGTCTACGAGCAGTACTTC	CASSRGGLVYEQYF	many	.	TRBJ2-7	TRBV6-1
TGTGCCAGCAGCTTAGGATTTCTGGGTCTCACTGAAGCTTTCTTT	CASSLGFLGLTEAFF	many	.	TRBJ1-1	TRBV7-6
TGTGCCATCAGTGTGAGGGCAGGGGGCCACGAGCAGTACTTC	CAISVRAGGHEQYF	many	TRBD1	TRBJ2-7	TRBV10-3
TGTGCCAGCAGCCAAGAAAGACTCCTTAAGCAGTATTTT	CASSQERLLKQYF	many	.	TRBJ2-3	TRBV3-1
TGTGCCATCAGTGAAGGAGGGCCCAATGAGCAGTTCTTC	CAISEGGPNEQFF	many	.	TRBJ2-1	TRBV10-3
TGTGCCAGTAGTCGAAACAGGGGACCCGTTAGCCCCTATCAGCCCCAGCATTTT	CASSRNRGPVSPYQPQHF	few	TRBD1	TRBJ1-5	TRBV19
TGTGCCAGCAGAGGTACTAGCGGGAGGGCAGGTACGCAGTATTTT	CASRGTSGRAGTQYF	.	TRBD2	TRBJ2-3	TRBV7-2
TGTGCCAGCAGAAAGGGGGTTGTCCCTAGCACAGATACGCAGTATTTT	CASRKGVVPSTDTQYF	few	.	TRBJ2-3	TRBV6-1